One and the same sample provided the 21 T cell receptor beta chains below, sequenced in a study of CD8 T cells in Susac syndrome. RNA in amounts of about 0.5 to 1 ug was reverse transcribed with random hexamers. MiXCR, run by TCRdb on the immunoSEQ multiplex PCR reads, gives a single entry per CDR3 protein. In the table there are just under 95,000 distinct CDR3 sequences, roughly 94% of which are singletons. Material: CD4+ T cells from PBMCs. All receptors derive from a human donor with Susac syndrome.

The chain is built from TRBV28 and TRBJ1-2, with 7 bases aligning to TRBD1. With 7 bases clipped from V and 3 bases from J, the junction kept 5 bases outside the gene matches. The germline CDR1 and CDR2 sequences are MDHEN and SYDVKM. The CDR3 is made up of 13 amino acids. The CDR3 region is CASKTGTDYGYTF. The CDR3 DNA sequence: TGTGCCAGCAAGACCGGGACAGACTATGGCTACACCTTC.

The rearrangement joins TRBV28 to TRBJ1-2, with no clear D. Trimming stripped 6 bases from V and 4 bases from J, with 12 bases between. The length of the CDR3 is 13 residues. Germline V lookup: CDR1 MDHEN, CDR2 SYDVKM. The DNA for the CDR3 is TGTGCCAGCAGCCTGACCCAAAGCTATGGCTACACCTTC. Translating it yields CASSLTQSYGYTF.

V and J are TRBV28 and TRBJ1-6; tentatively, D is TRBD1 (6 bases). This CDR3 has 14 residues. V was pared by 8 bases and J by 7 bases, with 15 bases between. The germline CDR1 and CDR2 sequences are MDHEN and SYDVKM. CDR3 amino acids: CASCEGGPNSPLHF. The CDR3, as DNA: TGTGCCAGCTGCGAGGGGGGGCCCAATTCACCCCTCCACTTT.

A single count supports this clonotype. The V gene is TRBV6-5, the J gene TRBJ2-7; D perhaps matches TRBD2 (6 bases). The CDR3 has 13 amino acids. The germline V gene has CDR1 MNHEY and CDR2 SVGAGI. Trimming pared 6 bases from V and 4 bases from J, leaving 13 bases between. The CDR3 protein is CASSPEGGYEQYF. The DNA for the CDR3 is TGTGCCAGCAGCCCTGAAGGAGGGTACGAGCAGTACTTC.

The chain couples TRBV30 to TRBJ1-1; D not certain. CDR1 GTSNPN and CDR2 SVGIG come from the germline V gene (reference sequence). There are 10 residues in the CDR3. Trimming stripped 2 bases from V and 7 bases from J, with 5 bases between. DNA for the CDR3: TGTGCCTGGAGTTCCAGTGAAGCTTTCTTT. Encoded protein: CAWSSSEAFF. The whole variable domain, remainder taken from reference TRBV30 and TRBJ1-1, is SQTIHQWPATLVQPVGSPLSLECTVEGTSNPNLYWYRQAAGRGLQLLFYSVGIGQISSEVPQNLSASRPQDRQFILSSKKLLLSDSGFYLCAWSSSEAFFGQGTRLTVV.

The chain combines TRBV12-3 or TRBV12-4 with TRBJ1-6; D is perhaps TRBD1 (6 bases). Trimming cost V 4 bases and J 7 bases, with 14 bases left between them. The CDR3 is made up of 15 amino acids. In nucleotides, the CDR3 is TGTGCCAGCAGTTCCCTTACAGGGAGAAATTCACCCCTCCACTTT. Its translation: CASSSLTGRNSPLHF.

The rearrangement uses TRBV24-1 and TRBJ2-5; D is undetermined. The CDR3 is 12 residues long. CDR1 and CDR2 from the germline V gene are KGHDR and SFDVKD. V was trimmed by 1 base and J by 4 bases, leaving 3 bases between them. The CDR3 sequence: CATSDFGETQYF. In DNA form, the CDR3 reads TGTGCCACCAGTGATTTCGGAGAGACCCAGTACTTC.

This sequence joins TRBV27 and TRBJ1-2; D call uncertain. This CDR3 contains 14 residues. With 3 bases removed from V and 2 bases from J, the gap between germline ends came to 10 bases. Germline assignment: CDR1 MNHEY and CDR2 SMNVEV (reference sequence). The CDR3 DNA follows: TGTGCCAGCAGTTTTATTACCACAAACTATGGCTACACCTTC. This encodes CASSFITTNYGYTF.

This chain joins TRBV20-1 and TRBJ1-5; D unclear. Per the germline V gene, CDR1 is DFQATT and CDR2 is SNEGSKA (reference sequence). V lost 0 bases and J lost 9, with 6 bases in between. CDR3 size: 11 residues. The CDR3 loop reads CSAREGRPQHF. For the CDR3, the DNA is TGCAGTGCTAGAGAAGGGAGGCCCCAGCATTTT.

The CDR3, as DNA: TGTGCCAGCAGAGGACTAGCGCCAAACAATGAGCAGTTCTTC. It is translated as CASRGLAPNNEQFF. The J gene is TRBJ2-1, the V gene TRBV12-3 or TRBV12-4; 9 nucleotides line up with TRBD2. The CDR3 totals 14 residues. V shed 6 bases and J 5 bases; nucleotides not matched to a gene: 5.

A word on this clonotype: It is unclear where the CDR3 begins or ends on the DNA, so no DNA is shown, and the CDR3 is as TCRdb lists it. This chain joins TRBV21-1 and TRBJ2-1; the table's TRBD1 call for D was not verified on the DNA. TRBV21-1 is given as a pseudogene. The CDR3 spans 15 amino acids, including both terminal residues. This CDR3 is CASSKVGTGANEQFF.

V and J are TRBV28 and TRBJ2-2; D not certain. Germline values: CDR1 MDHEN, CDR2 SYDVKM. The CDR3 totals 15 residues. Trimming took off 5 bases at V and 0 bases at J, with 10 bases between the two ends. The CDR3 sequence: CASSPTRTNTGELFF. The CDR3 region has the DNA TGTGCCAGCAGTCCGACAAGGACGAACACCGGGGAGCTGTTTTTT.

The rearrangement uses TRBV4-1 and TRBJ2-5; D is possibly TRBD1 (7 bases). With 3 bases removed from V and 1 base from J, the gap between germline ends came to 15 bases. Germline V gene data show CDR1 as MGHRA and CDR2 as YSYEKL. The CDR3 length is 16 residues. Here the CDR3 reads CASSHQGGGGQETQYF. CDR3 sequence (DNA): TGCGCCAGCAGCCACCAGGGGGGCGGCGGCCAAGAGACCCAGTACTTC.

The rearrangement links TRBV9 to TRBJ1-3; D unresolved. CDR3 length: 15 residues. CDR1 is SGDLS and CDR2 is YYNGEE in the germline V gene. Trimming stripped 3 bases from V and 0 bases from J, with 10 bases between. The CDR3 protein is CASSADGSSGNTIYF. CDR3 nucleotide sequence: TGTGCCAGCAGCGCCGACGGAAGCTCTGGAAACACCATATATTTT.

This clonotype occurred a few times. This rearrangement joins TRBV28 to TRBJ1-5, with D perhaps TRBD1 (5 bases). This CDR3 is 14 amino acids long. Trimming removed 5 bases from V and 4 bases from J, with 12 bases in between. Germline V gene lookup returns CDR1 MDHEN and CDR2 SYDVKM. CDR3 region: CASSQPGPNQPQHF. The CDR3 DNA follows: TGTGCCAGCAGTCAGCCGGGGCCGAATCAGCCCCAGCATTTT.

The chain carries TRBV3-1 and TRBJ2-7; D may match TRBD1 or TRBD2 (5 bases each). Germline V gene data show CDR1 as LGHDT and CDR2 as YNNKEL (reference sequence). The germline V and J ends were trimmed by 4 bases and 1 base, with 14 bases remaining between them. The CDR3 contains 15 residues. As DNA, the CDR3 is TGTGCCAGCAGCCGGCACCGGGACGGTTCCTACGAGCAGTACTTC. Its protein is CASSRHRDGSYEQYF.

This clonotype was seen a few times. The V gene is TRBV11-1, the J gene TRBJ2-3; the match to TRBD1 covers 8 bases. The CDR3 consists of 15 residues. The V gene end was trimmed by 5 bases and the J gene end by 3 bases; junction bases not matched to a gene: 7. CDR1 is SGHAT and CDR2 is FQDESV in the germline V gene (reference sequence). The CDR3 DNA reads TGTGCCAGCAGCCCCGACAGGGGCTGGACAGATACGCAGTATTTT. This translates into CASSPDRGWTDTQYF. Based on the CDR3 plus reference TRBV11-1 and TRBJ2-3, the full variable domain is EAEVAQSPRYKITEKSQAVAFWCDPISGHATLYWYRQILGQGPELLVQFQDESVVDDSQLPKDRFSAERLKGVDSTLKIQPAELGDSAMYLCASSPDRGWTDTQYFGPGTRLTVL.

The CDR3 bases are TGTGCCAGCAGGGTCCCCCTTGACTACGAGCAGTACTTC. This sequence encodes CASRVPLDYEQYF. The chain recombines TRBV2 with TRBJ2-7; D not resolved. Germline V gene data show CDR1 as SNHLY and CDR2 as FYNNEI. Trimming pared 6 bases from V and 3 bases from J, leaving 12 bases between. The CDR3 sequence is 13 residues long.

The rearrangement joins TRBV20-1 to TRBJ2-1; D is uncertain. CDR1 and CDR2 from the germline V gene are DFQATT and SNEGSKA (reference sequence). CDR3 length equals 11 residues. V lost 3 bases and J 5 bases, leaving 5 bases between the germline ends. CDR3: CSASLNNEQFF. The CDR3 region has the DNA TGCAGTGCTAGCCTGAACAATGAGCAGTTCTTC.

V is TRBV7-2 and J is TRBJ1-2, with TRBD1 matching over 9 bases. The germline gives CDR1 SGHTA, CDR2 FQGNSA. Unmatched junction bases numbered 7, after V lost 5 bases and J lost 6 bases. The CDR3 spans 14 residues. The CDR3 loop reads CASSPWDRANGYTF. The CDR3 bases are TGTGCCAGCAGCCCTTGGGACAGGGCCAATGGCTACACCTTC.

The J gene is TRBJ2-7, the V gene TRBV7-9; no firm D call. The V end was cut by 0 bases, the J end by 0 bases, with 9 bases between. Germline V CDR1 and CDR2: SEHNR, FQNEAQ (reference sequence). CDR3 length: 15 residues. CDR3 sequence (DNA): TGTGCCAGCAGCTTAGCCGAGACCCTCTCCTACGAGCAGTACTTC. Encoded protein: CASSLAETLSYEQYF.